This T cell receptor (beta chain) was captured by sequencing in a study of blood T cell repertoires in COVID-19. About the research overall: Sites in the United States, Italy and Spain provided acute and convalescent COVID-19 samples. In each case, the material was cDNA or gDNA derived from T cells, B-cell-depleted T cells, or PBMCs.

Under the authors' procedure: The authors estimated nucleated cell counts from reference gene primer amplification. The method was immunoSEQ multiplex PCR; TCRdb's version includes in-frame clones alone and lacks a portion of them. Clone size and the V and J calls come from that table; the DNA yielded D and trimming. In the table there are about 310,000 clones, 80% to 90% of which are singletons. There are 16 residues in the CDR3. Germline assignment: CDR1 MNHEY and CDR2 SVGEGT. V trimming: 5 bases; J trimming: 0 bases; junction bases outside the gene matches: 6. Sequencing was done on a sample of peripheral blood. The V call is TRBV6-2 or TRBV6-3, the J call TRBJ1-1; 10 bases line up with TRBD1. This receptor was identified in a woman aged 45-65 years who had recovered from COVID-19. In DNA, the CDR3 is TGTGCCAGCAGTCGAGAGACAGGGGGCGTGAACACTGAAGCTTTCTTT. The encoded protein is CASSRETGGVNTEAFF.